This T cell receptor beta chain was captured by sequencing in a study of PD-1 blockade in classical Hodgkin lymphoma. Study-level information: The study gave patients nivolumab 3 mg/kg intravenously every 2 weeks.

Relapses following autologous stem cell transplantation were seen in all patients, with brentuximab vedotin exposure varying. Repertoires were generated with immunoSEQ multiplex PCR, while TCRdb's copy carries only in-frame clones and drops some. The sample carries nearly 55,000 clones, approximately 84% recorded once. The germline V gene encodes CDR1 SGHAT and CDR2 FQNNGV. V lost 3 bases and J lost 6; bases outside the gene matches: 12. The CDR3 sequence is 17 residues long. The chain employs TRBV11-2 and TRBJ2-3; 10 nucleotides agree with TRBD2. This receptor was obtained from a human donor with classical Hodgkin lymphoma. The sequenced sample was peripheral blood mononuclear cells (PBMCs), obtained at baseline. DNA of the CDR3: TGTGCCAGCAGCTTCGCTTTCGCTAGCGGGAGAATGGATACGCAGTATTTT. Translated: CASSFAFASGRMDTQYF. Using reference TRBV11-2 and TRBJ2-3 for the parts outside the CDR3, the full variable domain is EAGVAQSPRYKIIEKRQSVAFWCNPISGHATLYWYQQILGQGPKLLIQFQNNGVVDDSQLPKDRFSAERLKGVDSTLKIQPAKLEDSAVYLCASSFAFASGRMDTQYFGPGTRLTVL.